This T cell receptor (beta chain) was identified in a study of radiotherapy plus CTLA-4 blockade in lung cancer. About the study: Among patients, roughly 18% showed objective responses, and about 30% had disease control.

Lung cancer patients with chemo-refractory metastatic non-small-cell disease were given focal radiation plus CTLA-4 blockade with ipilimumab. Notes on this clone: What it binds is unknown.

Regarding the study as a whole: After treatment with radiotherapy plus ipilimumab, TCR clones that came from the tumor expanded in blood. Reports state that early shifts in blood T cell clones, with interferon-beta, best predicted response.

TCRdb keeps only in-frame clones here, not all; method: immunoSEQ multiplex PCR. Seen here are roughly 60,000 clones, 70% to 80% observed once, and the top ten hold about 3%. CDR3 length: 14 residues. CDR1 and CDR2 from the germline V gene are SGHRS and YFSETQ. Trimming cost V 1 base and J 2 bases, with 9 bases left between them. V usage is TRBV5-1 and J usage is TRBJ2-5; D perhaps matches TRBD1 (6 bases). Sequenced material: peripheral blood, taken from a patient treated with radiotherapy plus ipilimumab. This sequence originates from a human donor with non-small cell lung cancer who had a complete response to radiotherapy plus ipilimumab. The CDR3 here is CASSLTGPQETQYF. The CDR3 DNA follows: TGCGCCAGCAGCTTGACAGGGCCGCAAGAGACCCAGTACTTC.